The sequence of this TCR beta chain was determined in a study of blood T cell repertoires in COVID-19. In the study overall: Samples came from the United States, Italy and Spain, spanning acute and convalescent COVID-19.

In the original processing: Amplification of reference gene primers provided the estimated nucleated cell counts. Repertoires were generated with immunoSEQ multiplex PCR, while TCRdb's copy carries only in-frame clones and drops some. V and J calls and clone size are those listed in that table; D and trimming were worked out from the DNA. The sample has about 320,000 clones, around 90% seen once. Participant age was roughly 18 to 90 years, and participants resided in around 24 US areas. Each participant's cohort was designated according to participant-reported clinical history. Unmatched junction bases numbered 5, after V lost 0 bases and J lost 4 bases. Germline-derived CDR1 and CDR2 are MNHNS and SASEGT. This CDR3 has 16 residues.

The chain employs TRBV6-1 and TRBJ2-1; 8 positions match TRBD2. The sample was PBMCs or T cells enriched from blood (not recorded which). This receptor was identified in a man aged 55-75 years who had recovered from COVID-19. The CDR3 nucleotides read TGTGCCAGCAGTGAAGCGCCGGGACTAGTATACAATGAGCAGTTCTTC. Its translation is CASSEAPGLVYNEQFF.